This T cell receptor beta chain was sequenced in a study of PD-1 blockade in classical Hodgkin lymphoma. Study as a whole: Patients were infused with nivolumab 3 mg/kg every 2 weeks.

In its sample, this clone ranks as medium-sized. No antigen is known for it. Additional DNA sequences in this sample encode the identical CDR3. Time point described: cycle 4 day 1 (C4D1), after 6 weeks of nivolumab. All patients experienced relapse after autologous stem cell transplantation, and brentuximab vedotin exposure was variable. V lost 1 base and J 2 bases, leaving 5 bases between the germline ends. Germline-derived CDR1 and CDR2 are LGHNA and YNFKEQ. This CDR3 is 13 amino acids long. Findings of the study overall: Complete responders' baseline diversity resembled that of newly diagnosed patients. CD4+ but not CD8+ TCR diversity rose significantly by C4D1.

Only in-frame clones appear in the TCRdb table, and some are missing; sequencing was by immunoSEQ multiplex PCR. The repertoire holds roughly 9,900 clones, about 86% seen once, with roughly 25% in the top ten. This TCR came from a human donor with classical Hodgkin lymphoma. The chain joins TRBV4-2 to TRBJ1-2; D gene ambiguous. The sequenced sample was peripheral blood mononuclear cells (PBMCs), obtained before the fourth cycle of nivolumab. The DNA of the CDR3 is TGTGCCAGCAGCCAAGGGGGAAACTATGGCTACACCTTC. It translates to CASSQGGNYGYTF.